This T cell receptor (beta chain) is from a study of blood T cell repertoires in COVID-19. Study in general: Samples taken during acute and convalescent COVID-19 were collected in the United States, Italy and Spain.

Profiled with immunoSEQ multiplex PCR; TCRdb holds only in-frame clones, not every one. The sample records 130,000 to 150,000 clones, 84% being singletons. The study drew participants aged about 18 to 95 years from some 23 US areas. Cohort assignment relied on participant-reported clinical history. Within the 2 weeks before study entry, each person in the exposed group met a COVID-19 case. This CDR3 contains 16 residues. Germline-derived CDR1 and CDR2 are LGHNT and FRNRAP. V dropped 0 bases and J dropped 3; count of bases not matched to a gene: 8. The sample taken for sequencing was PBMCs or T cells enriched from blood (not recorded which). The rearrangement joins TRBV12-5 to TRBJ2-7; TRBD2 matches at 7 bases. The receptor was isolated from a woman between 45 and 65 years old who had been exposed to COVID-19. DNA of the CDR3: TGTGCTAGTGGTTTGGTACTGGCGGGAGATCACTACGAGCAGTACTTC. Its protein product is CASGLVLAGDHYEQYF.